A single sample gave rise to the 23 T cell receptor beta chains below, sequenced in a study of control samples from healthy donors and cancer patients. TCRdb keeps only in-frame clones here, not all; method: immunoSEQ multiplex PCR. The table has about 130,000 clones, 85% to 95% seen once. Specimen: PBMCs. Receptor source: an elderly man with head and neck cancer.

The CDR3 region has the DNA TGCGCCAGCAGTGAGGAAGGGGCGTCTAATGAAAAACTGTTTTTT. This gives the protein CASSEEGASNEKLFF. The V and J genes are TRBV10-1 and TRBJ1-4, with a tentative D call TRBD1 (5 bases). CDR1 and CDR2 from the germline V gene are WNHNN and SYGVQD (reference sequence). This CDR3 contains 15 residues. Deletions cut 2 bases from V and 3 bases from J, with 10 bases between.

The chain is built from TRBV11-2 and TRBJ1-3; TRBD1 aligns across 8 bases. Looked up from germline, CDR1 is SGHAT and CDR2 is FQNNGV. This CDR3 contains 18 residues. After removal of 5 bases from V and 1 base from J, the junction contained 13 bases not matched to a gene. CDR3 region: CASSTWTGWGASGNTIYF. CDR3 in DNA: TGTGCCAGCAGCACCTGGACAGGGTGGGGTGCTTCTGGAAACACCATATATTTT. Full variable domain (rest looked up from reference TRBV11-2 and TRBJ1-3): EAGVAQSPRYKIIEKRQSVAFWCNPISGHATLYWYQQILGQGPKLLIQFQNNGVVDDSQLPKDRFSAERLKGVDSTLKIQPAKLEDSAVYLCASSTWTGWGASGNTIYFGEGSWLTVV.

This rearrangement joins TRBV7-2 to TRBJ2-2; 7 bases map to TRBD1. V shed 7 bases and J 0 bases; nucleotides not matched to a gene: 8. The CDR3 has 16 amino acids. From germline, CDR1 is SGHTA and CDR2 FQGNSA. The DNA for the CDR3 is TGTGCCAGCACACACCCCGGGACAGCGAACACCGGGGAGCTGTTTTTT. This translates into CASTHPGTANTGELFF.

The chain uses TRBV11-1 and TRBJ2-3; D is perhaps TRBD2 (6 bases). The CDR3 is 16 residues long. Trimming cost V 2 bases and J 0 bases, with 12 bases left between them. The germline gives CDR1 SGHAT, CDR2 FQDESV (reference sequence). The CDR3: CASSLRLTSSTDTQYF. CDR3 DNA sequence: TGTGCCAGCAGCTTAAGGTTGACTAGTAGCACAGATACGCAGTATTTT. Using reference TRBV11-1 and TRBJ2-3 for the parts outside the CDR3, the full variable domain is EAEVAQSPRYKITEKSQAVAFWCDPISGHATLYWYRQILGQGPELLVQFQDESVVDDSQLPKDRFSAERLKGVDSTLKIQPAELGDSAMYLCASSLRLTSSTDTQYFGPGTRLTVL.

The V gene is TRBV7-9, the J gene TRBJ2-3; D gene uncertain. The V gene lost 0 bases and the J gene lost 3 bases, with 13 bases spanning the gap. Germline V gives CDR1 SEHNR, CDR2 FQNEAQ (reference sequence). The CDR3 runs to 16 residues. The CDR3 loop is CASSLASTVSTDTQYF. The CDR3, as DNA: TGTGCCAGCAGCTTAGCGTCAACTGTATCGACAGATACGCAGTATTTT.

The genes are TRBV6-5 and TRBJ2-3; 7 bases are shared with TRBD2. Germline trimming cut 5 bases from V and 5 bases from J; bases unmatched to any gene: 7. Germline V gene lookup returns CDR1 MNHEY and CDR2 SVGAGI. This CDR3 contains 14 residues. CDR3 loop: CASSPRGRGDTQYF. Here the CDR3 DNA reads TGTGCCAGCAGTCCCAGAGGGAGGGGAGATACGCAGTATTTT.

This chain links TRBV4-3 with TRBJ2-2; possibly TRBD2 for D (5 bases). Germline V gene sequence: CDR1 LGHNA, CDR2 YSLEER. The CDR3 spans 16 residues. The ends were cut back, 0 bases at V and 6 bases at J, with 14 bases in the middle. The CDR3 region has the DNA TGCGCCAGCAGCCAAGATCGGAGGCAGGAGGCCGGGGAGCTGTTTTTT. It specifies CASSQDRRQEAGELFF.

This chain joins TRBV15 and TRBJ2-2; D is undetermined. Between the trimmed V and J ends, which lost 3 bases and 9 bases, there was a span of 8 bases. The CDR3 runs to 12 residues. The germline V gene has CDR1 LNHNV and CDR2 YYDKDF (reference sequence). The CDR3 DNA is TGTGCCACCAGCAGGCCCTCGAGGGAGCTGTTTTTT. This translates into CATSRPSRELFF.

In this sample, this clone turned up once. The chain carries TRBV23-1 and TRBJ2-7, with 11 bases matching TRBD2. TRBV23-1 is an open reading frame, and its role is uncertain. The CDR3 is 16 residues long. V shed 3 bases and J 2 bases; nucleotides not matched to a gene: 6. DNA of the CDR3: TGCGCCAGCAGTCACCTTACTAGCGGGAGCGCCTACGAGCAGTACTTC. It translates to CASSHLTSGSAYEQYF.

This sequence joins TRBV20-1 and TRBJ2-3; 9 bases are a match to TRBD1. CDR1 and CDR2 (germline): DFQATT, SNEGSKA (reference sequence). V shed 3 bases, J shed 3 bases, and the junction held 7 bases outside the gene matches. The CDR3 is 15 amino acids. Here the CDR3 reads CSASRGQGLTDTQYF. Here the CDR3 DNA reads TGCAGTGCTAGTAGAGGACAGGGGTTGACAGATACGCAGTATTTT.

The V and J genes are TRBV15 and TRBJ1-1, with D tentatively TRBD1 (6 bases). The V end was cut by 1 base, the J end by 3 bases, with 9 bases between. This CDR3 has 14 amino acids. The V gene's germline CDR1 is LNHNV and CDR2 YYDKDF (reference sequence). The CDR3 region has the DNA TGTGCCACCAGCAGAGTTGGGACACACACTGAAGCTTTCTTT. Translated: CATSRVGTHTEAFF.

The chain recombines TRBV3-1 (or the pseudogene TRBV3-2) with TRBJ2-2; perhaps TRBD2 as D (6 bases). Per germline, CDR1 LGHDT and CDR2 YNNKEL (reference sequence). This CDR3 has 15 residues. V dropped 4 bases and J dropped 4 bases, with 13 bases sitting between them. The CDR3 sequence: CASSPRLGVTGELFF. The CDR3 region has the DNA TGTGCCAGCAGCCCTCGACTAGGGGTCACCGGGGAGCTGTTTTTT.

The chain joins TRBV3-1 (or the pseudogene TRBV3-2) to TRBJ1-2; perhaps TRBD1 as D (5 bases). V gave up 3 bases and J gave up 2 bases, with 10 bases separating them. The CDR3 spans 14 residues. Germline loops: CDR1 LGHDT, CDR2 YNNKEL (reference sequence). CDR3 DNA: TGTGCCAGCAGCCAGGGGGTTCAGAACTATGGCTACACCTTC. The encoded protein is CASSQGVQNYGYTF.

The rearrangement joins TRBV6-5 to TRBJ1-5; 7 nucleotides line up with TRBD1. CDR1 MNHEY and CDR2 SVGAGI come from the germline V gene. V was clipped by 8 bases and J by 1 base; unmatched bases: 2. The CDR3 has 13 amino acids. CDR3 region: CASVRGSNQPQHF. The CDR3 DNA reads TGTGCCAGCGTCAGGGGGAGCAATCAGCCCCAGCATTTT.

This chain links TRBV21-1 with TRBJ2-7; no DNA check was done on the table's D call, TRBD2. TRBV21-1 is annotated as a pseudogene. CDR3 length equals 13 residues. CDR3 residues: CASSKVLLPKQYF. CDR3 DNA sequence: TGTGCCAGCAGCAAAGTTCTCCTACCCAAGCAGTACTTC.

The J gene is TRBJ2-7, the V gene TRBV7-9; 10 positions agree with TRBD1. The CDR3 sequence is 18 residues long. Germline V gives CDR1 SEHNR, CDR2 FQNEAQ (reference sequence). The ends lost 4 bases at V and 0 bases at J; junction bases unmatched: 12. The CDR3 here is CASSSRDRGYRNSYEQYF. The DNA for the CDR3 is TGTGCCAGCAGCTCCCGGGACAGGGGTTACCGGAACTCCTACGAGCAGTACTTC.

V gene TRBV11-1 combines with J gene TRBJ2-5; D is tentatively TRBD1 or TRBD2 (6 bases each). CDR1 and CDR2 (germline): SGHAT, FQDESV (reference sequence). Trimming pared 5 bases from V and 3 bases from J, leaving 13 bases between. The CDR3 is 14 amino acids. CDR3 sequence: CASSRGGSKETQYF. CDR3 coding DNA: TGTGCCAGCAGCCGAGGGGGGTCCAAAGAGACCCAGTACTTC.

V and J are TRBV10-1 and TRBJ1-1, with TRBD1 identical over 8 bases. Germline V CDR1 and CDR2: WNHNN, SYGVQD (reference sequence). There are 14 residues in the CDR3. Losses at the gene ends were 5 bases for V and 5 bases for J; bases not matched to a gene: 7. Here the CDR3 reads CASSKQGARTEAFF. The CDR3 DNA reads TGCGCCAGCAGTAAGCAGGGGGCGCGGACTGAAGCTTTCTTT.

CDR3: CASRPDRGIGTEAFF. CDR3 coding DNA: TGTGCCAGCAGACCGGACAGGGGAATTGGGACTGAAGCTTTCTTT. The genes are TRBV28 and TRBJ1-1; 9 nucleotides agree with TRBD1. Germline assignment: CDR1 MDHEN and CDR2 SYDVKM. The CDR3 length is 15 residues. V lost 6 bases and J lost 5; bases outside the gene matches: 10.

CDR3 amino acids: CAWSVVGQETQYF. The DNA for the CDR3 is TGTGCCTGGAGTGTGGTAGGGCAAGAGACCCAGTACTTC. V and J are TRBV30 and TRBJ2-5; no firm D call. V shed 0 bases and J shed 2 bases, with 7 bases lying between them. Germline CDR1 is GTSNPN and CDR2 is SVGIG (reference sequence). The CDR3 is 13 residues long.

The chain uses TRBV25-1 and TRBJ1-6; D gene uncertain. V was pared by 2 bases and J by 8 bases, with 13 bases between. CDR3 length: 15 residues. Germline CDR1 MGHDK, CDR2 SYGVNS. This CDR3 reads CASSEVSSSYSPLHF. Here the CDR3 DNA reads TGTGCCAGCAGTGAAGTCTCCAGTTCCTATTCACCCCTCCACTTT.

This clone has only one observation. The chain joins TRBV20-1 to TRBJ1-2; the match to TRBD1 covers 7 bases. The CDR3 length is 11 residues. Germline CDR1 reads DFQATT; CDR2 reads SNEGSKA (reference sequence). Here the CDR3 DNA reads TGCAGACCCGACAGGGATAGTGGCTACACCTTC. Encoded protein: CRPDRDSGYTF.

DNA for the CDR3: TGCGCCAGCAGCCACCTCGGAGAGGACTATGGCTACACCTTC. This encodes CASSHLGEDYGYTF. V gene TRBV4-3 combines with J gene TRBJ1-2; no definite D call. CDR1 is LGHNA and CDR2 is YSLEER in the germline V gene. This CDR3 is 14 amino acids long. Trimming took 3 bases from V and 3 from J, leaving 11 bases between them.